There are a few counts of the clone carrying this T cell receptor beta chain. Its antigen is undetermined. The data originate from a study of human T cells and chemical hapten exposure. Study context: Each week of the approximately 25-week study, patients had diphenylcyclopropenone applied to the scalp. Variability of per-sample TCR yields stemmed mainly from small differences in pooled library volume. Findings and caveats of the study: Sensitizing to DPC left TCRs with a frequency above 1 in 1000 unaltered.

Time point: patch test 1, 2 weeks after DPC sensitization. Specified treatment: therapeutic diphenylcyclopropenone sensitization with weekly scalp DPC. Each CDR3 protein is one row after TCRdb ran MiXCR on the RACE reads. The table records nearly 350,000 distinct CDR3 sequences, around 7% of them present only once. Trimming cost V 3 bases and J 0 bases, with 12 bases left between them. This CDR3 has 16 amino acids. Germline V gene data show CDR1 as MNHEY and CDR2 as SMNVEV (reference sequence). The sequence was collected from a woman in her late teens or twenties with alopecia areata. Some clones in this sample may be carry-over from other donors' samples. The sequenced sample was whole blood, obtained in connection with sensitization to the hapten diphenylcyclopropenone (DPC). The chain links TRBV27 to TRBJ1-5; TRBD1 is a possible D gene (5 bases). The CDR3 DNA follows: TGTGCCAGCAGTTTGTATAAGGGGAGTAGCAATCAGCCCCAGCATTTT. As protein: CASSLYKGSSNQPQHF.